The 23 T cell receptor beta chains listed next were all sequenced from one sample in a study of blood T cell repertoires in COVID-19. Sequenced by immunoSEQ multiplex PCR; TCRdb stores in-frame clones only, minus some. The sample carries some 300,000 clones, roughly 86% recorded once. The sequenced sample was PBMCs or T cells enriched from blood (not recorded which). These receptors all stem from a woman between 45 and 65 years old who had been exposed to COVID-19.

CDR3 in amino acids: CARTTGNYGYTF. The CDR3 DNA sequence: TGTGCCAGGACCACAGGGAACTATGGCTACACCTTC. The chain carries TRBV6-4 and TRBJ1-2, with D possibly being TRBD1 (6 bases). Trimming shortened V by 9 bases and J by 2 bases, and 10 bases separated the two germline ends. In germline, CDR1 is MRHNA, CDR2 SNTAGT. CDR3 length: 12 residues.

The chain has TRBV3-1 (or the pseudogene TRBV3-2) and TRBJ1-6, with no clear D. V lost 3 bases, J lost 0 bases, and 6 bases lay in between. Per germline, CDR1 LGHDT and CDR2 YNNKEL (reference sequence). CDR3 length: 15 amino acids. The chain's CDR3 is CASSQRSSYNSPLHF. CDR3 DNA: TGTGCCAGCAGCCAGAGGAGCTCCTATAATTCACCCCTCCACTTT.

A single count supports this clone. The V and J genes are TRBV5-5 and TRBJ2-2; 7 bases fit TRBD1. The CDR3 has 15 residues. J was trimmed by 1 base and V by 4 bases; bases with no gene match: 4. Germline CDR1 is SGHKS and CDR2 is YYEKEE (reference sequence). CDR3 amino acids: CASSPGQVNTGELFF. Here the CDR3 DNA reads TGTGCCAGCAGCCCCGGACAGGTGAACACCGGGGAGCTGTTTTTT.

The chain employs TRBV3-1 (or the pseudogene TRBV3-2) and TRBJ1-4; 7 bases are shared with TRBD1. Germline assignment: CDR1 LGHDT and CDR2 YNNKEL (reference sequence). V shed 2 bases, J shed 8 bases, and the junction held 8 bases outside the gene matches. This CDR3 has 15 residues. Written as DNA, the CDR3 is TGTGCCAGCAGCCAACCGACAGGGACGGGCGAAAAACTGTTTTTT. This codes for CASSQPTGTGEKLFF.

This CDR3 reads CASSNRESGANVLTF. The CDR3 coding sequence is TGTGCCAGTAGCAACAGGGAGTCTGGGGCCAACGTCCTGACTTTC. The chain carries TRBV19 and TRBJ2-6; D is possibly TRBD1 (6 bases). Germline CDR1 LNHDA, CDR2 SQIVND (reference sequence). This CDR3 comprises 15 residues. Between the trimmed V and J ends, which lost 6 bases and 1 base, there was a span of 10 bases.

The gene calls are TRBV5-1 and TRBJ1-1; tentative D call: TRBD1 (6 bases). The CDR3 totals 17 residues. Germline CDR1 is SGHRS and CDR2 is YFSETQ. Trimming removed 3 bases at V and 3 bases at J, with 21 bases between. The DNA for the CDR3 is TGCGCCAGCAGCTCTAGGGTAGGACAGAGTGACCACACTGAAGCTTTCTTT. Its protein product is CASSSRVGQSDHTEAFF.

The chain is built from TRBV7-2 and TRBJ2-1, with TRBD2 identical over 8 bases. Germline CDR1 SGHTA, CDR2 FQGNSA. This CDR3 has 16 amino acids. J lost 4 bases, V lost 1 base, and 6 bases had no gene match. Here the CDR3 DNA reads TGTGCCAGCAGCTTAGTGGGAGCGGGGGCTTACAATGAGCAGTTCTTC. The encoded protein is CASSLVGAGAYNEQFF. Drawing the rest from reference TRBV7-2 and TRBJ2-1, the complete variable domain is GAGVSQSPSNKVTEKGKDVELRCDPISGHTALYWYRQSLGQGLEFLIYFQGNSAPDKSGLPSDRFSAERTGGSVSTLTIQRTQQEDSAVYLCASSLVGAGAYNEQFFGPGTRLTVL.

The chain joins TRBV13 to TRBJ1-2; 7 positions agree with TRBD1. The V and J ends lost 5 bases and 8 bases, in that order; junction bases with no gene match: 8. In germline, CDR1 is PRHDT, CDR2 FYEKMQ (reference sequence). The CDR3 length is 13 residues. Here the CDR3 reads CASSTRQGRGYTF. CDR3 DNA: TGTGCCAGCAGCACCCGACAGGGACGCGGCTACACCTTC.

V usage is TRBV24-1 and J usage is TRBJ1-5; 10 nucleotides agree with TRBD1. The CDR3 spans 15 residues. Losses at the gene ends were 9 bases for V and 4 bases for J; bases not matched to a gene: 8. Germline lookup yields CDR1 KGHDR and CDR2 SFDVKD. CDR3 in amino acids: CATAGTGEGNQPQHF. CDR3 DNA sequence: TGTGCCACCGCGGGGACAGGGGAGGGGAATCAGCCCCAGCATTTT.

This sequence joins TRBV3-1 (or the pseudogene TRBV3-2) and TRBJ1-4; D perhaps matches TRBD1 (5 bases). The CDR3 is made up of 14 amino acids. V lost 1 base, J lost 8 bases, and 11 bases lay in between. Germline V gene sequence: CDR1 LGHDT, CDR2 YNNKEL (reference sequence). CDR3 DNA: TGTGCCAGCAGCCAAGGCGGGGGGTCGGAAAAACTGTTTTTT. Translated, it gives CASSQGGGSEKLFF.

V usage is TRBV5-5 and J usage is TRBJ1-6; D gene ambiguous. The V end lost 4 bases, the J end lost 9 bases, and 17 bases lay between the germline ends. The germline gives CDR1 SGHKS, CDR2 YYEKEE (reference sequence). The CDR3 is 15 amino acids. In nucleotides, the CDR3 is TGTGCCAGCAGCCCGGCGCCGACTTTGGGTTCACCCCTCCACTTT. Translating gives CASSPAPTLGSPLHF.

Here the CDR3 reads CASSESYTFDEAFF. The CDR3 DNA reads TGTGCCAGCAGTGAATCGTATACTTTCGATGAAGCTTTCTTT. This sequence joins TRBV25-1 and TRBJ1-1, with D hard to call. The V and J ends lost 1 base and 7 bases respectively, with 13 bases between them. CDR1 is MGHDK and CDR2 is SYGVNS in the germline V gene. This CDR3 is built from 14 residues.

The CDR3 is CASSAGDRGNEQFF. CDR3 sequence (DNA): TGCGCCAGCAGTGCGGGGGACAGGGGCAATGAGCAGTTCTTC. The chain uses TRBV10-1 and TRBJ2-1, with TRBD1 matching over 10 bases. CDR3 length equals 14 residues. Unmatched junction bases numbered 3, after V lost 4 bases and J lost 6 bases. Per germline, CDR1 WNHNN and CDR2 SYGVQD (reference sequence).

This sequence joins TRBV2 and TRBJ1-3, with 10 bases lining up with TRBD1. J was trimmed by 3 bases and V by 9 bases; bases with no gene match: 5. Germline V gene data show CDR1 as SNHLY and CDR2 as FYNNEI. This CDR3 is built from 14 residues. The CDR3 coding sequence is TGTGCCAGTAGACAGGGGGCGGATGGAAACACCATATATTTT. The encoded protein is CASRQGADGNTIYF.

The chain links TRBV5-6 to TRBJ2-5, with 7 bases that match TRBD2. Germline-derived CDR1 and CDR2 are SGHDT and YYEEEE. This CDR3 has 15 residues. J lost 1 base, V lost 0 bases, and 3 bases had no gene match. The CDR3 is CASSLAPSGQETQYF. CDR3 nucleotides: TGTGCCAGCAGCTTGGCCCCTAGCGGCCAAGAGACCCAGTACTTC. Combining the CDR3 with reference TRBV5-6 and TRBJ2-5 gives the whole variable domain DAGVTQSPTHLIKTRGQQVTLRCSPKSGHDTVSWYQQALGQGPQFIFQYYEEEERQRGNFPDRFSGHQFPNYSSELNVNALLLGDSALYLCASSLAPSGQETQYFGPGTRLLVL.

The rearrangement uses TRBV7-9 and TRBJ2-2, with 11 bases matching TRBD2. Germline values: CDR1 SEHNR, CDR2 FQNEAQ (reference sequence). The ends lost 7 bases at V and 0 bases at J; junction bases unmatched: 4. The CDR3 contains 16 residues. The CDR3 DNA follows: TGTGCCAGCACAGTAGCGGGGGGGCCGAACACCGGGGAGCTGTTTTTT. Translating it yields CASTVAGGPNTGELFF. Using reference TRBV7-9 and TRBJ2-2 for the parts outside the CDR3, the full variable domain is DTGVSQNPRHKITKRGQNVTFRCDPISEHNRLYWYRQTLGQGPEFLTYFQNEAQLEKSRLLSDRFSAERPKGSFSTLEIQRTEQGDSAMYLCASTVAGGPNTGELFFGEGSRLTVL.

The chain joins TRBV7-2 to TRBJ1-2; D uncertain. V was clipped by 0 bases and J by 4 bases, with 9 bases between them. The CDR3 runs to 14 residues. Germline CDR1 SGHTA, CDR2 FQGNSA. Here the CDR3 reads CASSLAMGIYGYTF. CDR3 DNA: TGTGCCAGCAGCTTAGCAATGGGCATCTATGGCTACACCTTC.

This rearrangement joins TRBV28 to TRBJ1-4; D remains ambiguous. V gave up 3 bases and J gave up 2 bases, with 13 bases separating them. This CDR3 has 16 amino acids. Germline-derived CDR1 and CDR2 are MDHEN and SYDVKM. The CDR3 nucleotides are TGTGCCAGCAGTTTTCACGACGGCGGTACTAATGAAAAACTGTTTTTT. It encodes CASSFHDGGTNEKLFF.

The CDR3 is CASSQTSSYEQYF. CDR3 DNA: TGTGCCAGCAGCCAAACTTCCTCCTACGAGCAGTACTTC. The chain recombines TRBV3-1 (or the pseudogene TRBV3-2) with TRBJ2-7; D ambiguous. This CDR3 region has 13 residues. Germline CDR1 is LGHDT and CDR2 is YNNKEL (reference sequence). Trimming removed 2 bases from V and 0 bases from J, with 5 bases in between.

This chain uses TRBV15 with TRBJ2-5, with D unclear. Germline CDR1 and CDR2: LNHNV and YYDKDF (reference sequence). This CDR3 is built from 13 residues. V was shortened by 4 bases and J by 5 bases, with 11 bases between the two germline ends. In DNA, the CDR3 is TGTGCCACCAGCATGGTGGTCGGGGAGACCCAGTACTTC. Translating gives CATSMVVGETQYF. The full variable domain, in which reference TRBV15 and TRBJ2-5 provide the parts outside the CDR3, is DAMVIQNPRYQVTQFGKPVTLSCSQTLNHNVMYWYQQKSSQAPKLLFHYYDKDFNNEADTPDNFQSRRPNTSFCFLDIRSPGLGDTAMYLCATSMVVGETQYFGPGTRLLVL.

The V gene is TRBV3-1 (or the pseudogene TRBV3-2), the J gene TRBJ2-7; perhaps TRBD1 as D (6 bases). V gave up 0 bases and J gave up 5 bases, with 17 bases separating them. From germline, CDR1 is LGHDT and CDR2 YNNKEL (reference sequence). This CDR3 comprises 16 residues. The CDR3 spells CASSQEERSTGDEQYF. The CDR3 nucleotides are TGTGCCAGCAGCCAAGAAGAACGTTCGACAGGAGACGAGCAGTACTTC.

The chain couples TRBV10-3 to TRBJ2-1, with 7 bases fitting TRBD2. The germline gives CDR1 ENHRY, CDR2 SYGVKD. J was trimmed by 4 bases and V by 7 bases; bases with no gene match: 4. CDR3 length: 13 residues. CDR3 DNA: TGTGCCATCAATGGACTAGATTACAATGAGCAGTTCTTC. This encodes CAINGLDYNEQFF.

This chain links TRBV19 with TRBJ2-3; D is perhaps TRBD2 (5 bases). This CDR3 is built from 13 residues. Looked up from germline, CDR1 is LNHDA and CDR2 is SQIVND (reference sequence). Trimming pared 7 bases from V and 6 bases from J, leaving 14 bases between. The CDR3 sequence: CASKGLPGDTQYF. CDR3 DNA sequence: TGTGCCAGTAAAGGGCTGCCGGGGGATACGCAGTATTTT. Drawing the rest from reference TRBV19 and TRBJ2-3, the complete variable domain is DGGITQSPKYLFRKEGQNVTLSCEQNLNHDAMYWYRQDPGQGLRLIYYSQIVNDFQKGDIAEGYSVSREKKESFPLTVTSAQKNPTAFYLCASKGLPGDTQYFGPGTRLTVL.